The entry that follows covers one T cell receptor beta chain sequence. What it binds is unknown. The data are from a study of OX40 agonist ivuxolimab in advanced cancers. The table came from immunoSEQ multiplex PCR; TCRdb's copy has only in-frame clones and leaves some out. The sample holds around 58,000 clones; 84% are singletons and the top ten take 27%. Study-level findings and limits: Clonal expansion was seen in CD4+ and CD8+ blood T cells by week 6 at 0.1 to 3.0 mg/kg.

The V gene's germline CDR1 is MNHEY and CDR2 SMNVEV (reference sequence). V was trimmed by 3 bases and J by 3 bases, leaving 15 bases between them. The CDR3 length is 15 residues. On cycle 4 day 1 and cycle 7 day 1, as well as at baseline, blood was sampled. The TCR sequence derives from an adult with an advanced solid tumor such as melanoma, head and neck, liver or kidney cancer. The chain joins TRBV27 to TRBJ2-7; tentatively, D is TRBD2 (6 bases). The specimen comprised CD4+ or CD8+ T cells sorted from blood, sampled in a trial of the OX40 agonist ivuxolimab. DNA for the CDR3: TGTGCCAGCAGTTTGGTCCGGGACTCCTACTACGAGCAGTACTTC. Translation gives CASSLVRDSYYEQYF.